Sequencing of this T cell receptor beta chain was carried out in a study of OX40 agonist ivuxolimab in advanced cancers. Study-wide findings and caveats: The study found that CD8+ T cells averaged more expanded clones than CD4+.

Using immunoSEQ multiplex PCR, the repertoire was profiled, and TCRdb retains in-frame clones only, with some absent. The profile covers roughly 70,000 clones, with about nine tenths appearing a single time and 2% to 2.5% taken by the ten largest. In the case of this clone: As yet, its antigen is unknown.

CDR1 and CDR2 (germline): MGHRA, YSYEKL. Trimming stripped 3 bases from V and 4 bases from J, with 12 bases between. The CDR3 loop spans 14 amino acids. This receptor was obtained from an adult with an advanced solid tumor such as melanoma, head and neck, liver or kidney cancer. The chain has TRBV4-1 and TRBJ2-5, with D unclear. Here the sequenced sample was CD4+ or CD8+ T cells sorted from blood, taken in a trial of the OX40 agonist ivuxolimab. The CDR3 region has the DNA TGCGCCAGCAGCCACCTCCCCCACCCAGAGACCCAGTACTTC. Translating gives CASSHLPHPETQYF.